The TCR beta chain under discussion was sequenced for a study of blood T cell repertoires in COVID-19. The repertoire was sequenced with immunoSEQ multiplex PCR; TCRdb's copy has only in-frame clones and lacks some. This sample has about 78,000 clones, with more than 80% found just once. Germline CDR1 is SGHTA and CDR2 is FQGNSA. The CDR3 consists of 14 residues. Unmatched junction bases numbered 5, after V lost 5 bases and J lost 5 bases. Sequenced material: peripheral blood. The genes are TRBV7-2 and TRBJ1-2, with TRBD1 matching over 10 bases. The origin of this receptor is a woman over 75 with acute or convalescent COVID-19. The CDR3 region has the DNA TGTGCCAGCAGCCCGACAGGGGGCGCGTATGGCTACACCTTC. Protein product: CASSPTGGAYGYTF.